These 18 T cell receptor beta chains originate from one sample sequenced in a study of T-cell memory formation after mild COVID-19. TCRdb ran MiXCR on the 5' RACE reads and lists one entry per CDR3 protein. This table holds around 55,000 distinct CDR3 sequences, over 7.5% found once. The sample taken for sequencing was PBMCs or a T cell subset sorted from them (not recorded which). The receptor source for this set is a man younger than 35 who had mild COVID-19 (a few samples of this study predate the infection). Cell type and time point are not known.

This clonotype appeared a few times. The chain carries TRBV5-1 and TRBJ2-3, with TRBD1 matching 9 bases. Germline-derived CDR1 and CDR2 are SGHRS and YFSETQ. The length of the CDR3 is 16 residues. V lost 6 bases, J lost 2 bases, and 10 bases stayed unmatched. The DNA of the CDR3 is TGCGCCAGCACCCACCCGGGGACAGGGCACACAGATACGCAGTATTTT. It encodes CASTHPGTGHTDTQYF.

This rearrangement joins TRBV6-5 to TRBJ2-6; weak D call: TRBD1 (6 bases). Germline CDR1 and CDR2: MNHEY and SVGAGI. V was pared by 4 bases and J by 3 bases, with 10 bases between. CDR3 size: 15 residues. The CDR3 region is CASSSQGSGANVLTF. CDR3 DNA: TGTGCCAGCAGTTCCCAGGGGAGTGGGGCCAACGTCCTGACTTTC.

This clonotype has more than one count but fewer than ten. The CDR3 nucleotides read TGTGCCAGCAGTTTATTGAGGGGCTACGAGCAGTACTTC. It codes for CASSLLRGYEQYF. The chain couples TRBV12-3 or TRBV12-4 to TRBJ2-7; D tentatively fits TRBD1 or TRBD2 (5 bases each). The CDR3 extends over 13 amino acids. Trimming cost V 2 bases and J 3 bases, with 8 bases left between them.

This clonotype has a count of ten or more. The V call is TRBV27, the J call TRBJ2-7; no firm D call. This CDR3 is 13 amino acids long. CDR1 is MNHEY, CDR2 SMNVEV, per germline (reference sequence). Trimming removed 2 bases from V and 0 bases from J, with 5 bases in between. For the CDR3, the DNA is TGTGCCAGCAGTTTAGGTGGCTCCTACGAGCAGTACGTC. It specifies CASSLGGSYEQYV.

This sequence joins TRBV5-5 and TRBJ2-1, with TRBD1 identical over 8 bases. Germline lookup yields CDR1 SGHKS and CDR2 YYEKEE (reference sequence). J was trimmed by 2 bases and V by 4 bases; bases with no gene match: 5. The CDR3 length is 15 residues. The CDR3 sequence: CASSMYRGTYNEQFF. CDR3 DNA sequence: TGTGCCAGCAGCATGTACAGGGGGACCTACAATGAGCAGTTCTTC.

The rearrangement links TRBV5-1 to TRBJ1-2; no reliable D call. The V gene's germline CDR1 is SGHRS and CDR2 YFSETQ. V shed 0 bases and J shed 2 bases, with 8 bases lying between them. The CDR3 is 14 residues long. CDR3 bases: TGCGCCAGCAGCTTGGACGGTCTAAACTATGGCTACACCTTC. Protein product: CASSLDGLNYGYTF.

This clonotype has just a few counts. The chain employs TRBV7-2 and TRBJ2-2; 7 bases line up with TRBD1. The CDR3 consists of 16 residues. Germline assignment: CDR1 SGHTA and CDR2 FQGNSA. The V and J ends lost 3 bases and 6 bases, in that order; junction bases with no gene match: 10. This CDR3 reads CASSFSQGISSGELFF. CDR3 bases: TGTGCCAGCAGCTTTTCACAGGGGATTTCGTCCGGGGAGCTGTTTTTT.

This sequence joins TRBV7-2 and TRBJ2-7, with D unclear. V lost 5 bases and J lost 2, with 13 bases in between. Germline V CDR1 and CDR2: SGHTA, FQGNSA. The CDR3 extends over 14 amino acids. The CDR3 nucleotides read TGTGCCAGCAGCCCCCGGGTCCAGACCTACGAGCAGTACTTC. Encoded protein: CASSPRVQTYEQYF.

The genes are TRBV2 and TRBJ2-1; 7 nucleotides align to TRBD2. The CDR3 is made up of 16 amino acids. V gave up 7 bases and J gave up 7 bases; unmatched junction bases: 16. Germline V gene sequence: CDR1 SNHLY, CDR2 FYNNEI. CDR3 bases: TGTGCCAGCACCTTACCGACTAGCTCGAGTGGAAATGAGCAGTTCTTC. Translating it yields CASTLPTSSSGNEQFF. Full variable domain (rest looked up from reference TRBV2 and TRBJ2-1): EPEVTQTPSHQVTQMGQEVILRCVPISNHLYFYWYRQILGQKVEFLVSFYNNEISEKSEIFDDQFSVERPDGSNFTLKIRSTKLEDSAMYFCASTLPTSSSGNEQFFGPGTRLTVL.

Here the CDR3 DNA reads TGTGCCAGCCAACTCGTGGCAGGGGCGTCCTACGAGCAGTACGTC. This gives the protein CASQLVAGASYEQYV. The chain recombines TRBV2 with TRBJ2-7; D perhaps matches TRBD1 (6 bases). Germline V CDR1 and CDR2: SNHLY, FYNNEI. V lost 8 bases to trimming and J lost 1 base, with 18 bases between them. The CDR3 loop spans 15 amino acids.

This clonotype has more than one count but fewer than ten. The rearrangement uses TRBV2 and TRBJ2-5; the match to TRBD2 covers 8 bases. The CDR3 totals 15 residues. Germline V gene lookup returns CDR1 SNHLY and CDR2 FYNNEI. V was clipped by 2 bases and J by 3 bases; unmatched bases: 5. CDR3 in DNA: TGTGCCAGCAGTGAAATACGGGGGGGTGAAGAGACCCAGTACTTC. It codes for CASSEIRGGEETQYF.

This rearrangement joins TRBV18 to TRBJ1-6; 11 nucleotides align to TRBD1. Losses at the gene ends were 3 bases for V and 7 bases for J; bases not matched to a gene: 5. Germline V gene lookup returns CDR1 KGHSH and CDR2 LQKENI. The CDR3 has 16 amino acids. The CDR3 DNA follows: TGTGCCAGCTCACCTCGGACAGGGGGCAGAAATTCACCCCTCCACTTT. It encodes CASSPRTGGRNSPLHF.

The CDR3 here is CASSYGLSQETQYF. CDR3 coding DNA: TGTGCCAGCAGCTATGGGCTCTCACAAGAGACCCAGTACTTC. The chain carries TRBV5-6 and TRBJ2-5; D is undetermined. CDR1 is SGHDT, CDR2 YYEEEE, per germline. The CDR3 spans 14 residues. V was clipped by 3 bases and J by 2 bases, with 11 bases between them. The full variable domain, completed using reference TRBV5-6 and TRBJ2-5, is DAGVTQSPTHLIKTRGQQVTLRCSPKSGHDTVSWYQQALGQGPQFIFQYYEEEERQRGNFPDRFSGHQFPNYSSELNVNALLLGDSALYLCASSYGLSQETQYFGPGTRLLVL.

The chain couples TRBV15 to TRBJ2-1, with a weak D call TRBD1 (5 bases). V was shortened by 5 bases and J by 5 bases, with 10 bases between the two germline ends. The CDR3 runs 13 residues. CDR1 and CDR2 (germline): LNHNV, YYDKDF (reference sequence). CDR3 DNA: TGTGCCACCAGCTGGGGCCCGGACAATGAGCAGTTCTTC. Protein sequence: CATSWGPDNEQFF.

The chain uses TRBV20-1 and TRBJ2-5, with 7 positions matching TRBD1. Germline V gene data show CDR1 as DFQATT and CDR2 as SNEGSKA (reference sequence). This CDR3 has 15 amino acids. The ends lost 6 bases at V and 5 bases at J; junction bases unmatched: 15. In DNA, the CDR3 is TGCAGTGCGCCGCAATTCGGGACAGTAGGGGAGACCCAGTACTTC. Translation gives CSAPQFGTVGETQYF.

This clonotype occurred a few times. This rearrangement joins TRBV9 to TRBJ2-3; possibly TRBD1 or TRBD2 for D (6 bases each). This CDR3 spans 15 amino acids. Between the trimmed V and J ends, which lost 7 bases and 2 bases, there was a span of 17 bases. The germline V gene has CDR1 SGDLS and CDR2 YYNGEE. Here the CDR3 reads CASGGPMGNTDTQYF. As DNA, the CDR3 is TGTGCCAGCGGGGGGCCAATGGGAAACACAGATACGCAGTATTTT.

In nucleotides, the CDR3 is TGCAGCGTTGACAGTCGGGGCACAGATACGCAGTATTTT. Its protein is CSVDSRGTDTQYF. The chain combines TRBV29-1 with TRBJ2-3, with unresolved D. With 3 bases removed from V and 1 base from J, the gap between germline ends came to 8 bases. CDR1 is SQVTM and CDR2 is ANQGSEA in the germline V gene. The CDR3 is made up of 13 amino acids.

This clonotype occurred many times. V usage is TRBV28 and J usage is TRBJ2-3; 9 nucleotides agree with TRBD1. In germline, CDR1 is MDHEN, CDR2 SYDVKM. CDR3 length: 14 residues. V was clipped by 2 bases and J by 3 bases; unmatched bases: 0. The CDR3 sequence: CASSLGQGTDTQYF. The CDR3 DNA reads as TGTGCCAGCAGTTTAGGACAGGGGACAGATACGCAGTATTTT.